The rows below give T cell receptor beta chains drawn from one sample of a study of Ad26.COV2.S vaccination and SARS-CoV-2 variants. TCRdb's table, derived via immunoSEQ multiplex PCR, lists solely in-frame clones and lacks some. The sample lists around 400,000 clones, around 91% occurring once. This sample comprised peripheral blood, obtained in a trial of Ad26.COV2.S vaccine versus placebo. The source of these receptors is a person aged 18 to 65 who received the Ad26.COV2.S COVID-19 vaccine or a placebo. Both conserved end residues are part of each CDR3. A D gene is named only where the DNA matches it firmly. Size is stated for part of the rows, as once, few or many counts, or as a class when the clone is expanded.

TRBJ1-3 few . TRBV6-1 CASSETTGNTIYF TGTGCCAGCAGTGAAACTACTGGAAACACCATATATTTT
TRBJ1-4 . . TRBV7-9 CASSRYGRSTNEKLFF TGTGCCAGCAGCAGGTACGGGAGATCAACTAATGAAAAACTGTTTTTT
TRBJ1-1 . TRBD1 TRBV30 CAWSFGTGGTEAFF TGTGCCTGGAGTTTCGGGACAGGGGGCACTGAAGCTTTCTTT
TRBJ1-1 . . TRBV25-1 CASSVGIEAFF TGTGCCAGCAGTGTCGGAATTGAAGCTTTCTTT
TRBJ2-2 . TRBD1 TRBV4-2 CASSHSGTDVTGELFF TGTGCCAGCAGCCACTCCGGGACAGATGTCACCGGGGAGCTGTTTTTT
TRBJ2-7 . . TRBV10-1 CASVRQGNYEQYF TGCGCCAGCGTGCGGCAGGGCAACTACGAGCAGTACTTC
TRBJ2-5 . . TRBV11-2 CASSLGLSGEETQYF TGTGCCAGCAGCTTAGGCCTTAGCGGCGAAGAGACCCAGTACTTC
TRBJ1-2 . . TRBV5-6 CASSLGNYGYTF TGTGCCAGCAGCTTGGGTAACTATGGCTACACCTTC
TRBJ2-7 . TRBD2 TRBV25-1 CASSGGRATSEQYF TGTGCCAGCAGTGGCGGGAGGGCCACCAGCGAGCAGTACTTC
TRBJ1-5 . . TRBV4-1 CASSQVPRGAHQPQHF TGCGCCAGCAGCCAAGTCCCCCGGGGGGCCCATCAGCCCCAGCATTTT
TRBJ2-2 . TRBD1 TRBV28 CASSFAGGVTGELFF TGTGCCAGCAGTTTCGCAGGGGGCGTAACCGGGGAGCTGTTTTTT
TRBJ2-1 . . TRBV7-6 CASRSDGRSYNEQFF TGTGCCAGCAGATCGGACGGGAGATCATACAATGAGCAGTTCTTC
TRBJ2-7 . . TRBV6-2/TRBV6-3 CASSYPGLAPSDEQYF TGTGCCAGCAGTTACCCCGGGCTAGCTCCCTCCGACGAGCAGTACTTC
TRBJ2-3 . TRBD1 TRBV9 CASSTSGGQTDTQYF TGTGCCAGCAGCACCTCTGGGGGACAGACAGATACGCAGTATTTT
TRBJ1-5 . . TRBV27 CASRSRHLNQPQHF TGTGCCAGCAGATCCCGGCATCTGAATCAGCCCCAGCATTTT
TRBJ2-2 . . TRBV19 CASSGEGGHTGELFF TGTGCCAGTAGTGGTGAGGGTGGGCACACCGGGGAGCTGTTTTTT
TRBJ2-3 . . TRBV19 CASSIDGTATDTQYF TGTGCCAGTAGTATAGATGGCACAGCCACAGATACGCAGTATTTT
TRBJ2-1 . . TRBV9 CASSVGSGSYNEQFF TGTGCCAGCAGCGTAGGGAGCGGTTCCTACAATGAGCAGTTCTTC
TRBJ1-5 . . TRBV28 CASSPASVSNVQPQHF TGTGCCAGCAGTCCTGCGTCTGTGTCGAATGTTCAGCCCCAGCATTTT
TRBJ2-5 few . TRBV10-2 CASSEVGPGTQYF TGCGCCAGCAGTGAAGTTGGGCCGGGGACCCAGTACTTC
TRBJ1-5 . . TRBV5-5 CASSPRLLQGGTPSNRPQHF TGTGCCAGCAGCCCCCGCCTATTACAGGGAGGGACCCCTAGCAATCGGCCCCAGCATTTT
TRBJ2-6 . TRBD1 TRBV6-2/TRBV6-3 CASSQTGSGANVLTF TGTGCCAGCAGTCAGACAGGGAGTGGGGCCAACGTCCTGACTTTC
TRBJ2-2 once TRBD2 TRBV5-8 CASSLGTSGRAEELFF TGTGCCAGCAGCCTGGGGACTAGCGGGAGGGCCGAGGAGCTGTTTTTT
TRBJ2-5 . TRBD2 TRBV7-3 CASSPLGGASGKETQYF TGCGCCAGCAGTCCACTCGGGGGGGCTAGCGGGAAAGAGACCCAGTACTTC
TRBJ1-4 . . TRBV9 CASSPRRANEKLFF TGTGCCAGCAGCCCCCGTCGGGCAAATGAAAAACTGTTTTTT
TRBJ1-1 . . TRBV19 CASSTTGNTEAFF TGTGCCAGTAGTACTACAGGGAACACTGAAGCTTTCTTT
TRBJ1-2 . . TRBV12-3/TRBV12-4 CATEYGYTF TGTGCCACGGAATATGGCTACACCTTC
TRBJ2-1 . . TRBV28 CASSLRPTFGQFF TGTGCCAGCAGTTTAAGGCCCACCTTTGGTCAGTTCTTC
TRBJ2-7 . TRBD2 TRBV7-2 CASSLSGLAGGYEQYF TGTGCCAGCAGCTTATCAGGACTAGCGGGAGGATACGAGCAGTACTTC
TRBJ2-5 . TRBD1 TRBV15 CATSRDPGQGGETQYF TGTGCCACCAGCAGAGACCCGGGACAGGGAGGAGAGACCCAGTACTTC
TRBJ2-7 once . TRBV5-8 CASSFVELAGTGLPEQYF TGTGCCAGCAGCTTCGTCGAGTTAGCGGGGACAGGGTTACCCGAGCAGTACTTC
TRBJ2-2 . TRBD1 TRBV9 CASSEGQGANTGELFF TGTGCCAGCAGCGAGGGACAGGGGGCAAACACCGGGGAGCTGTTTTTT
TRBJ1-2 . . TRBV6-2/TRBV6-3 CASSYTLRDTDGTF TGTGCCAGCAGTTACACGCTCCGGGACACCGACGGCACCTTC
TRBJ2-1 . . TRBV21-1 CASRTLATEFNEQFF TGTGCCAGCAGAACACTAGCCACCGAGTTCAATGAGCAGTTCTTC
TRBJ2-1 . . TRBV14 CASSQDRTTYNEQFF TGTGCCAGCAGCCAAGACAGGACTACTTACAATGAGCAGTTCTTC
TRBJ2-3 . . TRBV4-2 CASSQEWRSDTQYF TGTGCCAGCAGCCAAGAATGGAGATCAGATACGCAGTATTTT
TRBJ2-2 . . TRBV29-1 CSVEGDAGELFF TGCAGCGTTGAAGGTGACGCCGGGGAGCTGTTTTTT
TRBJ2-1 . TRBD2 TRBV24-1 CATSDMTSGNGYNEQFF TGTGCCACCAGTGACATGACTAGCGGGAACGGGTACAATGAGCAGTTCTTC
TRBJ1-2 . . TRBV6-5 CASSSHPGETSGYTF TGTGCCAGCAGTTCCCACCCAGGGGAGACGTCTGGCTACACCTTC
TRBJ2-5 . TRBD2 TRBV2 CASSGRTSGTKTQYF TGTGCCAGCAGTGGGAGGACTAGCGGGACGAAGACCCAGTACTTC
TRBJ2-1 . . TRBV6-1 CASRIGSRYNEQFF TGTGCCAGCAGGATCGGGAGCCGCTACAATGAGCAGTTCTTC
TRBJ2-2 . . TRBV28 CASRRSPNTGELFF TGTGCCAGCAGGCGGAGCCCTAACACCGGGGAGCTGTTTTTT
TRBJ1-3 once . TRBV3-1/TRBV3-2 CASRRGGHISGNTIYF TGTGCCAGCAGACGGGGGGGACACATCTCTGGAAACACCATATATTTT
TRBJ1-1 . . TRBV3-1/TRBV3-2 CASSLGGENTEAFF TGTGCCAGCAGCTTAGGGGGGGAGAACACTGAAGCTTTCTTT
TRBJ1-2 . TRBD1 TRBV11-2 CGVPDRGEYGYTF TGTGGTGTACCGGACAGGGGGGAGTATGGCTACACCTTC
TRBJ2-4 . . TRBV30 CAWTRSAKNIQYF TGTGCCTGGACTAGGTCGGCCAAAAACATTCAGTACTTC
TRBJ2-3 . . TRBV6-6 CASRRAYDTDTQYF TGTGCCAGCAGAAGGGCCTATGACACAGATACGCAGTATTTT
TRBJ2-1 . . TRBV9 CASSVVGGVEQFF TGTGCCAGCAGCGTAGTAGGTGGGGTTGAGCAGTTCTTC
TRBJ2-1 . TRBD2 TRBV30 CAWSYSGSNEQFF TGTGCCTGGAGTTATAGCGGGAGTAATGAGCAGTTCTTC
TRBJ2-7 . TRBD2 TRBV5-5 CASSLSTSAAYEQYF TGTGCCAGCAGCCTCTCGACTAGCGCTGCCTACGAGCAGTACTTC
TRBJ2-5 . TRBD2 TRBV7-2 CASSHRTSGSGETQYF TGTGCCAGCAGCCACAGGACTAGCGGGAGTGGGGAGACCCAGTACTTC
TRBJ2-5 once TRBD2 TRBV7-9 CASSTSAGETQYF TGTGCCAGCAGTACTAGCGCTGGAGAGACCCAGTACTTC
TRBJ2-1 . TRBD1 TRBV11-3 CASRQGNEQFF TGTGCCAGCAGACAGGGGAATGAGCAGTTCTTC
TRBJ1-1 . TRBD1 TRBV5-4 CASSLPGQVSEAFF TGTGCCAGCAGCTTACCGGGACAGGTATCTGAAGCTTTCTTT